This T cell receptor (beta chain) was recorded in a study of shared clonotypes between healthy human individuals. The authors divided CD4+ cells into CD45RA+ naive and CD45RA-negative memory subsets. There are 16 residues in the CDR3. The V and J ends lost 6 bases and 7 bases, in that order; junction bases with no gene match: 12. Per the germline V gene, CDR1 is MNHEY and CDR2 is SMNVEV (reference sequence). The study's findings and limits: Clonotypes not shared had lower generation probabilities than those common to all four donors. Represented diversity (both genetic and exposure-history) was limited by the small number of donors.

Deep level was the assay's run setting. Produced via immunoSEQ multiplex PCR; TCRdb's table is partial and in-frame only. Of millions of clones listed, around 90% are singletons. Notes on this clone: What it binds is not known.

This TCR was sampled from a man between 18 and 29 years old in good health. The chain is built from TRBV27 and TRBJ1-6; the match to TRBD1 covers 7 bases. The sample consisted of naive CD4+ T cells sorted from blood. This sample's subset: CD45RA+ positively selected. The CDR3 spells CASSEGTAPINSPLHF. The DNA for the CDR3 is TGTGCCAGCAGCGAAGGGACAGCCCCCATAAATTCACCCCTCCACTTT.